This T cell receptor (beta chain) was identified during a study of Ad26.COV2.S vaccination and SARS-CoV-2 variants. Findings and caveats of the study: After vaccination, substantial breadth of spike-specific CD8+ and CD4+ responses was reported. Breadth of non-spike TCRs did not differ between vaccinees and placebo recipients. Vaccine recipients posted higher spike-specific TCR breadth than their placebo counterparts. There was a possibility that the TCR breadth and depth analyses underestimated total T cell responses.

The CDR3 has 15 amino acids. Germline CDR1 LNHDA, CDR2 SQIVND (reference sequence). V dropped 4 bases and J dropped 4; count of bases not matched to a gene: 9. Regarding treatment: some 19 received Ad26.COV2.S at low or high dose, single or two shots; roughly five received placebo; per-sample allocation not given. Day 63 after the first injection of vaccine or placebo was the sampling time. Points on this clone: Its antigen remains unknown.

Profiled with immunoSEQ multiplex PCR; TCRdb holds only in-frame clones, not every one. This sample has some 390,000 clones, with approximately 89% found just once. The sequence derives from a person aged 18-65 years who received the Ad26.COV2.S COVID-19 vaccine or a placebo. The specimen comprised peripheral blood, sampled in a trial of Ad26.COV2.S vaccine versus placebo. V usage is TRBV19 and J usage is TRBJ1-2; 7 nucleotides line up with TRBD1. The CDR3 nucleotides read TGTGCCAGTAGTACCCGGACAGGATCCTCCTATGGCTACACCTTC. Amino acid sequence: CASSTRTGSSYGYTF.